This T cell receptor beta chain was identified in a study of cytomegalovirus exposure and HLA in healthy donors. Broader study findings: Altogether, 160 or so TCR beta chains were recorded as cytomegalovirus-associated.

PCR employed 60 Vbeta and 13 Jbeta primers. TCRdb's table, derived via immunoSEQ multiplex PCR, lists solely in-frame clones and lacks some. This sample lists roughly 34,000 clones; its ten largest clones have roughly 3.5%. Points on this clone: The antigen is unknown.

The length of the CDR3 is 15 residues. Per the germline V gene, CDR1 is MNHNS and CDR2 is SASEGT. With 6 bases clipped from V and 2 bases from J, the junction kept 8 bases outside the gene matches. The chain combines TRBV6-1 with TRBJ2-3; 7 bases align to TRBD2. This TCR was sampled from a man between 40 and 49 years old in good health and CMV-seronegative. Sequencing input: PBMCs. Here the CDR3 reads CASRRREGPTDTQYF. For the CDR3, the DNA is TGTGCCAGCAGGAGGAGGGAGGGCCCCACAGATACGCAGTATTTT.